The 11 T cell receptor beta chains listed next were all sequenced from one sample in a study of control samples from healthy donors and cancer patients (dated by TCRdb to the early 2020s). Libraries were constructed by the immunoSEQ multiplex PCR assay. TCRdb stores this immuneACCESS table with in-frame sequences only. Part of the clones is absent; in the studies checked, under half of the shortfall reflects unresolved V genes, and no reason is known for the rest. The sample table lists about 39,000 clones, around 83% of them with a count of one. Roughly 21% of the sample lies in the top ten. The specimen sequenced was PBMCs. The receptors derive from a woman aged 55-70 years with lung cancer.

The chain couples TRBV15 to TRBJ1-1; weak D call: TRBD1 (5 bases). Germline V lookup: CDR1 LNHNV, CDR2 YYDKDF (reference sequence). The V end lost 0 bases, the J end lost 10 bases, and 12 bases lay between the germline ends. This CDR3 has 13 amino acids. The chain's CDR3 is CATSRDGARAAFF. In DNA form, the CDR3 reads TGTGCCACCAGCAGAGATGGGGCCCGGGCAGCTTTCTTT.

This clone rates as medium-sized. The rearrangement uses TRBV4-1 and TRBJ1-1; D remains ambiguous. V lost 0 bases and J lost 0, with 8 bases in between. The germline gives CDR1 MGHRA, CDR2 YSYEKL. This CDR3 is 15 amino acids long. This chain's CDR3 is CASSQDNNLNTEAFF. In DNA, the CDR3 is TGCGCCAGCAGCCAAGATAATAACCTGAACACTGAAGCTTTCTTT.

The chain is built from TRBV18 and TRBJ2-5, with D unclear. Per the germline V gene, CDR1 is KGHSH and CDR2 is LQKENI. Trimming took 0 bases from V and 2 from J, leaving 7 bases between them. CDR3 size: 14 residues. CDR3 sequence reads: CASSPPMEQETQYF. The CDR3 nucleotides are TGTGCCAGCTCACCACCGATGGAACAAGAGACCCAGTACTTC.

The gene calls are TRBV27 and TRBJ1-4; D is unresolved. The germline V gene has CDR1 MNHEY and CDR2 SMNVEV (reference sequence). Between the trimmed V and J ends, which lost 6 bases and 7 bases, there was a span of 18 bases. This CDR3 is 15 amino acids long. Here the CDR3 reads CASSMLGKSTEKLFF. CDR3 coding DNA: TGTGCCAGCAGCATGTTAGGGAAGAGTACTGAAAAACTGTTTTTT.

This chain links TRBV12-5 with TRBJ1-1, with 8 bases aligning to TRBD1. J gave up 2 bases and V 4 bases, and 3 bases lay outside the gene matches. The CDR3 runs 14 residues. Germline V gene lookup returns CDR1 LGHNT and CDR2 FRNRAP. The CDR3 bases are TGTGCTAGTGGTTCGCAGGGGGCCAACACTGAAGCTTTCTTT. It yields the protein CASGSQGANTEAFF.

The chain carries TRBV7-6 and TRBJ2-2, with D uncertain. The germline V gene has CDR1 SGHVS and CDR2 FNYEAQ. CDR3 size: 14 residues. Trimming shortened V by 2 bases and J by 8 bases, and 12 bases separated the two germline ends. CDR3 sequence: CASSLSVASGELFF. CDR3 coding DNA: TGTGCCAGCAGCTTATCGGTAGCTTCTGGGGAGCTGTTTTTT.

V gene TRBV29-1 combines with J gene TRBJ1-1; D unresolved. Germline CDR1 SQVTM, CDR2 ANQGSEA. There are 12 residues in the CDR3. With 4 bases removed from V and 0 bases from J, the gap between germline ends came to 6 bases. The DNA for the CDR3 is TGCAGCGTTGTTCCGATGAACACTGAAGCTTTCTTT. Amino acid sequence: CSVVPMNTEAFF.

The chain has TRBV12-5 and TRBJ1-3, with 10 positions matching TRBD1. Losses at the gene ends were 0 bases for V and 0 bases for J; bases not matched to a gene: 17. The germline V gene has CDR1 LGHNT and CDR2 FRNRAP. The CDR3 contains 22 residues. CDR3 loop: CASGLVLAGQGGFGPSGNTIYF. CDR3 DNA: TGTGCTAGTGGTTTGGTCCTCGCCGGACAGGGGGGATTTGGGCCCTCTGGAAACACCATATATTTT.

CDR3 amino acids: CASSSPGLTYEQYF. The CDR3 DNA reads as TGTGCCAGCAGCTCACCGGGACTAACCTACGAGCAGTACTTC. The rearrangement joins TRBV5-6 to TRBJ2-7; 7 bases fit TRBD2. The trim removed 3 bases at V and 2 bases at J, leaving 5 bases unmatched. The CDR3 consists of 14 residues. Germline CDR1 SGHDT, CDR2 YYEEEE.

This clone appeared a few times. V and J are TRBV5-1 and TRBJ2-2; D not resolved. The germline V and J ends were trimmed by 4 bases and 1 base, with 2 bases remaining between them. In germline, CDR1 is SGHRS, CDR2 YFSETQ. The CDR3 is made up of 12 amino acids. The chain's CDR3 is CASSENTGELFF. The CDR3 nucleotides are TGCGCCAGCAGCGAGAACACCGGGGAGCTGTTTTTT.

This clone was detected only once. DNA for the CDR3: TGTGCCAGCAGCTCCTCGTTCCTGGGACAGGGGGCTGAAAAACTGTTTTTT. Amino acids: CASSSSFLGQGAEKLFF. The chain couples TRBV7-9 to TRBJ1-4; 12 nucleotides agree with TRBD1. This CDR3 region has 17 residues. With 4 bases clipped from V and 7 bases from J, the junction kept 10 bases outside the gene matches. Per germline, CDR1 SEHNR and CDR2 FQNEAQ (reference sequence).